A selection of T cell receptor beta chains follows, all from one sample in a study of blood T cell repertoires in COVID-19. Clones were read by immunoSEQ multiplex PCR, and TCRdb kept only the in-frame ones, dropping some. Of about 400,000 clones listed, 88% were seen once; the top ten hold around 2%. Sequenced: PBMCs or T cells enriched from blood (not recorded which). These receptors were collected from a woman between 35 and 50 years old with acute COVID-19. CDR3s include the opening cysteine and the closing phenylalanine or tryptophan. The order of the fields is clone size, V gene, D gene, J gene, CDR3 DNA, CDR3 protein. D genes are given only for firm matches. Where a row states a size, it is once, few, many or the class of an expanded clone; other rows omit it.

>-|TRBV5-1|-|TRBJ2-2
TGCGCCAGCAGCTTTCCAGGCGGGACCGGGGAGCTGTTTTTT
CASSFPGGTGELFF
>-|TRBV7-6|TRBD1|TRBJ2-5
TGTGCCAGCAGCCCAGAGGGACAGATCCAAGAGACCCAGTACTTC
CASSPEGQIQETQYF
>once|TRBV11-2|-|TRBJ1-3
TGTGCCAGCAGCTCCGCGGGGGGCAGCTACTCTGGAAACACCATATATTTT
CASSSAGGSYSGNTIYF
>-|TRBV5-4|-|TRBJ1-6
TGTGCCAGCAGCTTGGGACACAATAATTCACCCCTCCACTTT
CASSLGHNNSPLHF
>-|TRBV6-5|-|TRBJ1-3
TGTGCCAGCAGTTACTCGGGAGGCTCCGGAAACACCATATATTTT
CASSYSGGSGNTIYF
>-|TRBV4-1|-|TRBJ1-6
TGCGCCAGCAGCCAAGATAGAAGTCGGGGACTTGGATCACCCCTCCACTTT
CASSQDRSRGLGSPLHF
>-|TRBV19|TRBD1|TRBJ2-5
TGTGCCAGTAGTCCGCGGACAGGGCCCGGGCGGGAGACCCAGTACTTC
CASSPRTGPGRETQYF
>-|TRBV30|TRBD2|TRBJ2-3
TGTGCCTGGGCTCCCGGGCTAGCGGGGGGTGTAGATACGCAGTATTTT
CAWAPGLAGGVDTQYF
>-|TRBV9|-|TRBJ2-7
TGTGCCAGCTCTACAACCGGGACACCGTACGAGCAGTACTTC
CASSTTGTPYEQYF
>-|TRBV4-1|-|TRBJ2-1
TGCGCCAGCAGCCGAGCGGGCCTCACGGGAAATGAGCAGTTCTTC
CASSRAGLTGNEQFF
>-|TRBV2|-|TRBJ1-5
TGTGCCAGCGGAGGGGAGAGGCCCCAGCATTTT
CASGGERPQHF
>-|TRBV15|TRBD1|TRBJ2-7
TGTGCCACCAGCAGAGATCCACAGGGGGTGGGCGAGCAGTACTTC
CATSRDPQGVGEQYF
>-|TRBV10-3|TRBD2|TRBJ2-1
TGTGCCATCGGACTAGCGGGTAGCTCCTACAATGAGCAGTTCTTC
CAIGLAGSSYNEQFF
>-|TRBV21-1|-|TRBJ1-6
TGTGCCAGAGGGAGCTCCTATAATTCACCCCTCCACTTT
CARGSSYNSPLHF
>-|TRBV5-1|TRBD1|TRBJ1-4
TGCGCCAGCAGCCAGCCTCCTGGACAGGGAAGGGGGGTCCTGTTTTTT
CASSQPPGQGRGVLFF
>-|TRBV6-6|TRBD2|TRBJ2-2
TGTGCCAGCAGTTACTCGGCTAGCGGGGGGGCCGGGGAGCTGTTTTTT
CASSYSASGGAGELFF
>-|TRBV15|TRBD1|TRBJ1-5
TGTGCCACCAGCTCCCGCCCGGGACAGATCATAGAGGGGGTCAGCAATCAGCCCCAGCATTTT
CATSSRPGQIIEGVSNQPQHF
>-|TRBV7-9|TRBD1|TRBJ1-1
TGTGCCAGCAGCAACCGGGACAGGGTTGGAAACACTGAAGCTTTCTTT
CASSNRDRVGNTEAFF
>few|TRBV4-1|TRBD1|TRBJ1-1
TGCGCCAGCAGCCTTCGATCCGGGACAGGGTTGGGGAACACTGAAGCTTTCTTT
CASSLRSGTGLGNTEAFF
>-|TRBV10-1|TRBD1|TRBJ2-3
TGCGCCAGCGCCGACAGGGGGTCTACAGATACGCAGTATTTT
CASADRGSTDTQYF